This TCR beta chain is from a study of response to subunit inactivated influenza vaccine. Overall study findings and caveats: Only a handful of new T cells, the authors suggested, are recruited with each seasonal influenza vaccination.

V was trimmed by 5 bases and J by 4 bases, leaving 18 bases between them. Germline values: CDR1 SEHNR, CDR2 FQNEAQ (reference sequence). This CDR3 region has 16 residues. TCRdb fed the RT-PCR reads into MiXCR, producing one record per CDR3 protein. The sample consists of 150,000 to 200,000 distinct CDR3 sequences, 7.5% to 10% of them appearing once. There are a few counts of this clonotype. Antigen unknown. This receptor was taken from a man aged 50-59 years who received an inactivated influenza vaccine. The genes are TRBV7-9 and TRBJ2-1; tentatively, D is TRBD2 (5 bases). Sequencing used non-naive T cells sorted from PBMCs, obtained on the day of vaccination. CDR3 residues: CASSTLPVDYYNEQFF. The CDR3 coding sequence is TGTGCCAGCAGCACACTCCCGGTAGACTATTACAATGAGCAGTTCTTC. The full variable domain, its missing parts supplied by reference TRBV7-9 and TRBJ2-1, is DTGVSQNPRHKITKRGQNVTFRCDPISEHNRLYWYRQTLGQGPEFLTYFQNEAQLEKSRLLSDRFSAERPKGSFSTLEIQRTEQGDSAMYLCASSTLPVDYYNEQFFGPGTRLTVL.